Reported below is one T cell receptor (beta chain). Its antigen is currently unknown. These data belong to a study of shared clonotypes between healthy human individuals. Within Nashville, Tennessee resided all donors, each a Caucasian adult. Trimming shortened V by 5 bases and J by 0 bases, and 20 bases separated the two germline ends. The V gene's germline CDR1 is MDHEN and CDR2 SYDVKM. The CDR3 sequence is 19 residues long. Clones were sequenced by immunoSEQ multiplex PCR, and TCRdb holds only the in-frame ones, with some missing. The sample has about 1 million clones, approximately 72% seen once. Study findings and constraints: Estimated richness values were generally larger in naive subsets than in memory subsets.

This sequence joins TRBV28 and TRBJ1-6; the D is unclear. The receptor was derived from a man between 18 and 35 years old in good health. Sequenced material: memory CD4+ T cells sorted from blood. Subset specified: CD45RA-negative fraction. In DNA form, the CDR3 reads TGTGCCAGCAGTCCATATGACCCGACACAAAGCTCCTATAATTCACCCCTCCACTTT. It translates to CASSPYDPTQSSYNSPLHF.